The entry that follows covers one T cell receptor (beta chain) sequence. These data originate in a study of shared clonotypes between healthy human individuals. Background on the study: Each donor had three CD4 naive, three CD4 memory, two CD8 naive and one CD8 memory plate.

Sorted-subset replicate PCR reactions were performed with approximately 190 ng DNA, corresponding to roughly 30,000 T cell genomes. Generated by immunoSEQ multiplex PCR, the TCRdb table keeps only in-frame clones and is missing some. The sample includes about 2.4 million clones, roughly 93% of them seen just once. The CDR3 length is 12 residues. CDR1 is KGHSH and CDR2 is LQKENI in the germline V gene. Trimming left V 2 bases short and J 8 bases short, with 6 bases between. The V and J genes are TRBV18 and TRBJ2-2; unclear D gene. This receptor was obtained from a man younger than 35 in good health. Some clones in this sample may be carry-over from other donors' samples. Sequencing was done on a sample of naive CD4+ T cells from PBMCs. The subset denotes: CD45RA+ positively selected. This CDR3 reads CASSPLEGELFF. CDR3 nucleotide sequence: TGTGCCAGCTCACCATTGGAGGGGGAGCTGTTTTTT.